This is a list of T cell receptor beta chains from one sample in a study of T-cell memory formation after mild COVID-19. Using its own MiXCR run on the 5' RACE reads, TCRdb lists one record per CDR3 protein. The sample includes roughly 380,000 distinct CDR3 sequences, over 25% seen only once; the top ten take roughly 12%. Specimen: PBMCs or a T cell subset sorted from them (not recorded which). Source of these receptors: an adult woman who had mild COVID-19 (a few samples of this study predate the infection). Cell type and time point are not known. CDR3s include the opening cysteine and the closing phenylalanine or tryptophan. D genes are given only for firm matches. Clone size appears in some rows only: once, few, many, or a class for an expanded clone.

J: TRBJ1-2
V: TRBV7-8
size: .
D: .
CDR3: CASSLVGQGPSYGYTF
DNA: TGTGCCAGCAGCTTAGTAGGTCAGGGACCCAGCTATGGCTACACCTTC

J: TRBJ2-5
V: TRBV20-1
size: .
D: .
CDR3: CSATHPLAPETQYF
DNA: TGCAGTGCCACACACCCGCTAGCGCCAGAGACCCAGTACTTC

J: TRBJ1-6
V: TRBV10-3
size: few
D: .
CDR3: CAIRRTDYNSPLHF
DNA: TGTGCCATCAGGAGGACAGATTATAATTCACCCCTCCACTTT

J: TRBJ2-2
V: TRBV18
size: .
D: .
CDR3: CASSPDRKTGELFF
DNA: TGTGCCAGCTCACCCGACCGGAAAACCGGGGAGCTGTTTTTT

J: TRBJ1-5
V: TRBV5-5
size: many
D: .
CDR3: CASSPLGGDSSNQPQHF
DNA: TGTGCCAGCAGCCCCCTGGGTGGGGATTCGAGCAATCAGCCCCAGCATTTT

J: TRBJ1-1
V: TRBV27
size: .
D: .
CDR3: CASSFGAGFGGALNTEAFF
DNA: TGTGCCAGCAGTTTCGGGGCGGGCTTCGGTGGGGCTCTGAACACTGAAGCTTTCTTT

J: TRBJ1-3
V: TRBV7-8
size: .
D: .
CDR3: CASSLGTYSGNTIYF
DNA: TGTGCCAGCAGCCTCGGGACTTACTCTGGAAACACCATATATTTT

J: TRBJ2-7
V: TRBV7-2
size: .
D: .
CDR3: CASSLVPSVAGGSYEQYF
DNA: TGTGCCAGCAGCTTAGTGCCTAGCGTCGCCGGGGGTTCCTACGAGCAGTACTTC

J: TRBJ2-2
V: TRBV3-1
size: .
D: .
CDR3: CASSQAGGRIPGELFF
DNA: TGTGCCAGCAGCCAAGCCGGGGGGCGCATCCCCGGGGAGCTGTTTTTT

J: TRBJ2-5
V: TRBV20-1
size: .
D: .
CDR3: CSALSGRRTWTQYF
DNA: TGCAGTGCCCTTTCGGGACGGAGGACTTGGACCCAGTACTTC

J: TRBJ2-4
V: TRBV29-1
size: few
D: .
CDR3: CSVEPQLAKNIQYF
DNA: TGCAGCGTTGAACCGCAGCTAGCCAAAAACATTCAGTACTTC

J: TRBJ1-2
V: TRBV7-2
size: few
D: .
CDR3: CASRADGQGWYGYTF
DNA: TGTGCCAGCAGGGCAGACGGGCAGGGTTGGTATGGCTACACCTTC

J: TRBJ2-4
V: TRBV12-3/TRBV12-4
size: few
D: .
CDR3: CASSPQTASLAKNIQYF
DNA: TGTGCCAGCAGCCCGCAGACAGCTTCCTTAGCCAAAAACATTCAGTACTTC

J: TRBJ2-7
V: TRBV3-1
size: few
D: .
CDR3: CASSQVGNEQYF
DNA: TGTGCCAGCAGCCAAGTAGGGAACGAGCAGTACTTC

J: TRBJ2-3
V: TRBV6-5
size: .
D: .
CDR3: CASSYDSTLTDTQYF
DNA: TGTGCCAGCAGTTACGACAGCACTCTCACAGATACGCAGTATTTT

J: TRBJ2-1
V: TRBV24-1
size: few
D: TRBD2
CDR3: CATQDSGGNEQFF
DNA: TGTGCCACCCAGGATAGCGGGGGGAATGAGCAGTTCTTC

J: TRBJ2-3
V: TRBV7-2
size: .
D: .
CDR3: CASSLSWATDTQYF
DNA: TGTGCCAGCAGCTTATCGTGGGCCACAGATACGCAGTATTTT

J: TRBJ1-1
V: TRBV20-1
size: .
D: .
CDR3: CSAPPTGKNTEAFF
DNA: TGCAGTGCACCACCAACAGGAAAGAACACTGAAGCTTTCTTT

J: TRBJ2-7
V: TRBV12-3/TRBV12-4
size: .
D: TRBD2
CDR3: CASSSGLAGETYEQYF
DNA: TGTGCCAGCAGTTCGGGCCTAGCGGGGGAGACCTACGAGCAGTACTTC

J: TRBJ2-3
V: TRBV9
size: few
D: TRBD2
CDR3: CASSKTSGATDTQYF
DNA: TGTGCCAGCAGCAAGACTAGCGGGGCAACAGATACGCAGTATTTT

J: TRBJ1-1
V: TRBV12-3/TRBV12-4
size: .
D: .
CDR3: CASSKTRGLDSEAFF
DNA: TGTGCCAGCAGTAAGACGAGAGGCCTGGATTCTGAAGCTTTCTTT

J: TRBJ1-5
V: TRBV20-1
size: once
D: .
CDR3: CSARGPGAAQPQHF
DNA: TGCAGTGCTAGAGGCCCAGGGGCTGCTCAGCCCCAGCATTTT

J: TRBJ1-1
V: TRBV5-6
size: .
D: .
CDR3: CASSPGRVSPNTEAFF
DNA: TGTGCCAGCAGCCCCGGAAGGGTTTCCCCAAACACTGAAGCTTTCTTT

J: TRBJ2-7
V: TRBV14
size: .
D: .
CDR3: CASKTQDYSYEQYF
DNA: TGTGCCAGCAAGACTCAGGACTACTCCTACGAGCAGTACTTC

J: TRBJ2-1
V: TRBV12-5
size: .
D: .
CDR3: CASGTGDEQFF
DNA: TGTGCTAGTGGGACCGGGGATGAGCAGTTCTTC

J: TRBJ1-5
V: TRBV12-3/TRBV12-4
size: .
D: .
CDR3: CASSLEVDSNQPQHF
DNA: TGTGCCAGCAGTCTCGAGGTAGATAGCAATCAGCCCCAGCATTTT

J: TRBJ1-6
V: TRBV6-5
size: .
D: TRBD1
CDR3: CASSYQGASPLHF
DNA: TGTGCCAGCAGTTATCAGGGGGCTTCACCCCTCCACTTT

J: TRBJ1-5
V: TRBV9
size: .
D: TRBD1
CDR3: CASSMTGINQPQHF
DNA: TGTGCCAGCAGCATGACAGGGATTAATCAGCCCCAGCATTTT

J: TRBJ2-1
V: TRBV15
size: few
D: .
CDR3: CATSPSYNEQFF
DNA: TGTGCCACCAGCCCGTCCTACAATGAGCAGTTCTTC

J: TRBJ2-6
V: TRBV4-3
size: .
D: .
CDR3: CASSQDPATGANVLTF
DNA: TGCGCCAGCAGCCAAGATCCAGCAACTGGGGCCAACGTCCTGACTTTC

J: TRBJ2-3
V: TRBV5-1
size: few
D: .
CDR3: CASSLATDHLDTQYF
DNA: TGCGCCAGCAGCTTGGCCACCGACCACCTGGATACGCAGTATTTT

J: TRBJ2-1
V: TRBV4-1
size: .
D: .
CDR3: CASSQGGGGNEQFF
DNA: TGCGCCAGCAGCCAAGGGGGTGGGGGGAATGAGCAGTTCTTC

J: TRBJ1-1
V: TRBV10-3
size: few
D: TRBD1
CDR3: CAIRATGDYRENTEAFF
DNA: TGTGCCATCAGGGCTACAGGGGACTACCGGGAGAACACTGAAGCTTTCTTT

J: TRBJ2-7
V: TRBV6-6
size: .
D: .
CDR3: CASTPIGAGKDEQYF
DNA: TGTGCCAGCACCCCAATCGGAGCAGGGAAGGACGAGCAGTACTTC

J: TRBJ2-7
V: TRBV9
size: .
D: .
CDR3: CASSVPRGGAGPYEQYF
DNA: TGTGCCAGCAGCGTTCCCAGAGGGGGAGCAGGCCCCTACGAGCAGTACTTC

J: TRBJ1-5
V: TRBV29-1
size: .
D: .
CDR3: CSVVQGGQPQHF
DNA: TGCAGCGTTGTACAGGGCGGTCAGCCCCAGCATTTT

J: TRBJ2-5
V: TRBV7-9
size: few
D: .
CDR3: CASSLSASGPWETQYF
DNA: TGTGCCAGCAGCTTAAGTGCGTCGGGGCCGTGGGAGACCCAGTACTTC

J: TRBJ2-3
V: TRBV21-1
size: .
D: .
CDR3: CASSKASRLAGTTDTQYF
DNA: TGTGCCAGCAGCAAAGCAAGCCGACTAGCGGGAACAACAGATACGCAGTATTTT

J: TRBJ2-2
V: TRBV7-7
size: .
D: .
CDR3: CASSLLGPANTGELFF
DNA: TGTGCTAGCAGCTTATTAGGGCCCGCGAACACCGGGGAGCTGTTTTTT

J: TRBJ2-5
V: TRBV7-6
size: .
D: .
CDR3: CASSFHPGRETQYF
DNA: TGTGCCAGCAGCTTCCACCCAGGGAGGGAGACCCAGTACTTC

J: TRBJ2-2
V: TRBV2
size: many
D: .
CDR3: CASSERGWDTGELFF
DNA: TGTGCCAGCAGTGAGCGGGGTTGGGACACCGGGGAGCTGTTTTTT

J: TRBJ2-1
V: TRBV20-1
size: once
D: .
CDR3: CSAIQVPYNEQFF
DNA: TGCAGTGCTATCCAGGTCCCCTACAATGAGCAGTTCTTC

J: TRBJ2-7
V: TRBV27
size: .
D: TRBD1
CDR3: CASGNSDRAGEQYF
DNA: TGTGCCAGCGGCAACTCGGACAGGGCGGGCGAGCAGTACTTC

J: TRBJ2-5
V: TRBV3-1
size: .
D: TRBD2
CDR3: CASSWGGSGQETQYF
DNA: TGTGCCAGCAGCTGGGGCGGGAGCGGTCAAGAGACCCAGTACTTC

J: TRBJ2-1
V: TRBV15
size: .
D: TRBD2
CDR3: CATSTGRLAGIRYNSYNEQFF
DNA: TGTGCCACCAGCACTGGACGACTAGCGGGGATCCGTTACAACTCCTACAATGAGCAGTTCTTC

J: TRBJ1-5
V: TRBV19
size: few
D: .
CDR3: CASSIGPGGNQPQHF
DNA: TGTGCCAGTAGTATAGGGCCTGGTGGCAATCAGCCCCAGCATTTT

J: TRBJ1-1
V: TRBV20-1
size: few
D: .
CDR3: CSAAPQDANTEAFF
DNA: TGCAGTGCCGCCCCTCAGGACGCGAACACTGAAGCTTTCTTT

J: TRBJ2-2
V: TRBV7-9
size: .
D: TRBD2
CDR3: CASSLRLAGATGELFF
DNA: TGTGCCAGCAGCTTACGACTAGCGGGAGCAACCGGGGAGCTGTTTTTT

J: TRBJ2-2
V: TRBV11-2
size: .
D: .
CDR3: CASSSFSGGELFF
DNA: TGTGCCAGCAGCTCATTCTCGGGCGGGGAGCTGTTTTTT

J: TRBJ1-1
V: TRBV6-2/TRBV6-3
size: few
D: .
CDR3: CATLGRMSDAFF
DNA: TGTGCCACTTTGGGGAGGATGTCGGACGCTTTCTTT

J: TRBJ2-2
V: TRBV3-1
size: few
D: TRBD2
CDR3: CASSYTSGGANGELFF
DNA: TGTGCCAGCAGCTATACTAGCGGGGGGGCGAACGGGGAGCTGTTTTTT

J: TRBJ1-2
V: TRBV4-1
size: .
D: TRBD1
CDR3: CASSQAETGGNYGYTF
DNA: TGCGCCAGCAGCCAAGCCGAAACAGGGGGGAACTATGGCTACACCTTC